This is a list of T cell receptor beta chains from one sample in a study of shared clonotypes between healthy human individuals. The assay was immunoSEQ multiplex PCR, and TCRdb's table has in-frame clones only and misses some. The sample shows roughly 2.2 million clones, around 90% of them seen only once. The sample was naive CD4+ T cells from PBMCs. These TCRs come from a man between 18 and 35 years old in good health. Some clones in this sample may be carry-over from other donors' samples. Each CDR3 is given with its conserved first and last residue. Each record gives: J gene, V gene, clone size, D gene, CDR3 DNA, CDR3 protein. D genes are given only for firm matches. Clone size appears in some rows only: once, few, many, or a class for an expanded clone.

J: TRBJ1-2; V: TRBV7-3; size: .; D: TRBD1; DNA: TGTGCCAGCAGCTTTGGGACAGGGAATGGCTACACCTTC; CDR3: CASSFGTGNGYTF
J: TRBJ2-3; V: TRBV18; size: once; D: .; DNA: TGTGCCAGCTCACCTGTTGGAGGGACTCAAACAGATACGCAGTATTTT; CDR3: CASSPVGGTQTDTQYF
J: TRBJ2-3; V: TRBV30; size: .; D: .; DNA: TGTGCCTGGAGTGTGGGGAGCGGAAGCACAGATACGCAGTATTTT; CDR3: CAWSVGSGSTDTQYF
J: TRBJ2-7; V: TRBV4-1; size: .; D: .; DNA: TGCGCCAGCAGCCAAGCATCGGGGTTCGAGCAGTACTTC; CDR3: CASSQASGFEQYF
J: TRBJ1-1; V: TRBV5-1; size: .; D: TRBD1; DNA: TGCGCCAGCAGCCCGGGACAGTTAATTGCAACTGAAGCTTTCTTT; CDR3: CASSPGQLIATEAFF
J: TRBJ2-7; V: TRBV13; size: .; D: TRBD2; DNA: TGTGCCAGCAGTGTTAACCCTAGCGGGAGGGCCGGGGACGAGCAGTACTTC; CDR3: CASSVNPSGRAGDEQYF
J: TRBJ1-1; V: TRBV5-1; size: .; D: .; DNA: TGCGCCAGCAGCCGGATTCGACAGTCGAACACTGAAGCTTTCTTT; CDR3: CASSRIRQSNTEAFF
J: TRBJ2-1; V: TRBV11-2; size: .; D: .; DNA: TGTGCCAGCAGCAATCGTATCGGGAGAGGCTACAATGAGCAGTTCTTC; CDR3: CASSNRIGRGYNEQFF
J: TRBJ1-5; V: TRBV2; size: .; D: .; DNA: TGTGCCAGCCTGCTACAGGGCAATCAGCCCCAGCATTTT; CDR3: CASLLQGNQPQHF
J: TRBJ2-7; V: TRBV7-8; size: .; D: .; DNA: TGTGCCAGCAGCCAAGAGGGGCAGGGGCAGTACGAGCAGTACTTC; CDR3: CASSQEGQGQYEQYF
J: TRBJ2-7; V: TRBV29-1; size: .; D: .; DNA: TGCAGCGTTGAAGATCTCAGAAACTACGAGCAGTACTTC; CDR3: CSVEDLRNYEQYF
J: TRBJ2-2; V: TRBV25-1; size: .; D: TRBD2; DNA: TGTGCCAGCAGGGGGACTAGCGGGAGGTTCGCGAACACCGGGGAGCTGTTTTTT; CDR3: CASRGTSGRFANTGELFF
J: TRBJ2-6; V: TRBV5-8; size: .; D: .; DNA: TGTGCCAGCAGCATCCCCCCTGTTGGGGCCAACGTCCTGACTTTC; CDR3: CASSIPPVGANVLTF
J: TRBJ1-1; V: TRBV2; size: .; D: .; DNA: TGTGCCAGCAGCTGGAAGGAAGTGGACACTGAAGCTTTCTTT; CDR3: CASSWKEVDTEAFF
J: TRBJ2-7; V: TRBV19; size: .; D: TRBD1; DNA: TGTGCCAGTAGTATAGATCAGGGGGCCGAGCAGTACTTC; CDR3: CASSIDQGAEQYF
J: TRBJ2-3; V: TRBV18; size: .; D: .; DNA: TGTGCCAGCCAGCAAACCCCGGATCCTAGCACAGATACGCAGTATTTT; CDR3: CASQQTPDPSTDTQYF
J: TRBJ1-6; V: TRBV10-3; size: .; D: .; DNA: TGTGCCATCAGTAGGTCGCAGGGAAATTCACCCCTCCACTTT; CDR3: CAISRSQGNSPLHF
J: TRBJ1-1; V: TRBV2; size: few; D: .; DNA: TGTGCCAGAGGACAGCCGAACACTGAAGCTTTCTTT; CDR3: CARGQPNTEAFF
J: TRBJ2-3; V: TRBV18; size: .; D: TRBD2; DNA: TGTGCCAGCTCGCCCCCAAAAAGCGGGGGGACGGATACGCAGTATTTT; CDR3: CASSPPKSGGTDTQYF
J: TRBJ2-3; V: TRBV7-9; size: .; D: .; DNA: TGTGCCAGCAGCCCTATTGGAGCAGATACGCAGTATTTT; CDR3: CASSPIGADTQYF
J: TRBJ1-2; V: TRBV7-2; size: .; D: TRBD1; DNA: TGTGCCAGCAGCCCACGGACAGGGGGAGGCTACACCTTC; CDR3: CASSPRTGGGYTF
J: TRBJ2-1; V: TRBV5-1; size: .; D: .; DNA: TGCGCCAGCAGCTTTAGGGGGACGACACACTCCTACAATGAGCAGTTCTTC; CDR3: CASSFRGTTHSYNEQFF
J: TRBJ2-3; V: TRBV9; size: .; D: .; DNA: TGTGCCAGCAGCAGGAGCGCCCAGCGCTACCCCGGGGATACGCAGTATTTT; CDR3: CASSRSAQRYPGDTQYF
J: TRBJ2-1; V: TRBV19; size: .; D: .; DNA: TGTGCCAGTAGTATAGTAGAACAGGGACATGAGCAGTTCTTC; CDR3: CASSIVEQGHEQFF
J: TRBJ2-7; V: TRBV5-1; size: once; D: TRBD2; DNA: TGCGCCAGCAGCTTGCTGCGGGGGGGATACGAGCAGTACTTC; CDR3: CASSLLRGGYEQYF
J: TRBJ1-5; V: TRBV19; size: .; D: .; DNA: TGTGCCAGTAGACGGTTTTCCGGGGACCCCCAGGATCAGCCCCAGCATTTT; CDR3: CASRRFSGDPQDQPQHF
J: TRBJ2-5; V: TRBV19; size: .; D: .; DNA: TGTGCCAGTAGTAGCGGCCGGCAGTACCAAGAGACCCAGTACTTC; CDR3: CASSSGRQYQETQYF
J: TRBJ1-1; V: TRBV5-1; size: .; D: .; DNA: TGCGCCAGCAGCCTCAGGGCCGGGGAACGAGGCACTGAAGCTTTCTTT; CDR3: CASSLRAGERGTEAFF
J: TRBJ1-5; V: TRBV9; size: .; D: TRBD1; DNA: TGTGCCAGCAGCCCAGAGGGGACAGGTTATCAGCCCCAGCATTTT; CDR3: CASSPEGTGYQPQHF
J: TRBJ1-2; V: TRBV7-8; size: .; D: .; DNA: TGTGCCAGCAGCCCAATCACGGGGTCTTACGGCTACACCTTC; CDR3: CASSPITGSYGYTF
J: TRBJ1-4; V: TRBV15; size: .; D: .; DNA: TGTGCCACCAGCAGAGGTGGCGGCAAGAATAATGAAAAACTGTTTTTT; CDR3: CATSRGGGKNNEKLFF
J: TRBJ2-1; V: TRBV5-8; size: .; D: TRBD1; DNA: TGTGCCAGCAGCTGGGCCCGGGACAGGGACAGAAATGAGCAGTTCTTC; CDR3: CASSWARDRDRNEQFF
J: TRBJ2-2; V: TRBV18; size: .; D: TRBD2; DNA: TGTGCCAGCTCACTTAGCGGGAACTCCGTCGGGGAGCTGTTTTTT; CDR3: CASSLSGNSVGELFF
J: TRBJ2-5; V: TRBV9; size: .; D: TRBD1; DNA: TGTGCCAGCAGCGTAGGGGCCGGGACAGGGGGCTGGGAGACCCAGTACTTC; CDR3: CASSVGAGTGGWETQYF
J: TRBJ2-4; V: TRBV2; size: .; D: .; DNA: TGTGCCAGCAGTGATTCGGGACTAGCCAAAAACATTCAGTACTTC; CDR3: CASSDSGLAKNIQYF
J: TRBJ2-3; V: TRBV28; size: .; D: TRBD2; DNA: TGTGCCACACTAGCGCCGGCTGCAGATACGCAGTATTTT; CDR3: CATLAPAADTQYF
J: TRBJ1-1; V: TRBV5-4; size: .; D: .; DNA: TGTGCCAGCAGCATAGACAGGTTGAAAGAAGCTTTCTTT; CDR3: CASSIDRLKEAFF
J: TRBJ2-3; V: TRBV6-5; size: .; D: .; DNA: TGTGCCAGCAGTCGAGGGGATGCGACAGATACGCAGTATTTT; CDR3: CASSRGDATDTQYF
J: TRBJ1-5; V: TRBV6-1; size: .; D: .; DNA: TGTGCCAGCAGTGAAAGGCACAGGTTAACCAGTCAGCCCCAGCATTTT; CDR3: CASSERHRLTSQPQHF
J: TRBJ2-7; V: TRBV6-5; size: .; D: TRBD1; DNA: TGTGCCAGCAGGGACAGGTCCTACGAGCAGTACTTC; CDR3: CASRDRSYEQYF
J: TRBJ1-5; V: TRBV6-5; size: .; D: .; DNA: TGTGCCAGCAGCCCCCCCCGGGCGGGTCAGCCCCAGCATTTT; CDR3: CASSPPRAGQPQHF
J: TRBJ2-2; V: TRBV4-1; size: .; D: .; DNA: TGCGCCAGCAGCCCCTCGGCCCCGAACACCGGGGAGCTGTTTTTT; CDR3: CASSPSAPNTGELFF
J: TRBJ2-5; V: TRBV23-1; size: .; D: .; DNA: TGCGCCAGCAGTCGAGCGATCATCCCAGGGGGGCTCCGGGAGACCCAGTACTTC; CDR3: CASSRAIIPGGLRETQYF
J: TRBJ2-7; V: TRBV7-3; size: .; D: .; DNA: TGTGCCAGCAGCGCTGCCGGGACAATCGTTCCCTCCTACGAGCAGTACTTC; CDR3: CASSAAGTIVPSYEQYF
J: TRBJ2-7; V: TRBV19; size: .; D: .; DNA: TGTGCCAGTAGTATAGATGTCTTCTCCTACGAGCAGTACTTC; CDR3: CASSIDVFSYEQYF
J: TRBJ2-7; V: TRBV20-1; size: .; D: .; DNA: TGCAGTTGGGGACATTTCTACGAGCAGTACTTC; CDR3: CSWGHFYEQYF
J: TRBJ2-5; V: TRBV6-6; size: .; D: TRBD2; DNA: TGTGCCAGCAGACCAAGCGGGAGTGAGACCCAGTACTTC; CDR3: CASRPSGSETQYF
J: TRBJ2-5; V: TRBV7-2; size: .; D: .; DNA: TGTGCCAGCAGCTTAGTTAGCGTGACGGCCCAAGAGACCCAGTACTTC; CDR3: CASSLVSVTAQETQYF
J: TRBJ2-1; V: TRBV7-9; size: .; D: .; DNA: TGTGCCAGCAGCCCGTTTAAGGTCGATGAGCAGTTCTTC; CDR3: CASSPFKVDEQFF
J: TRBJ1-1; V: TRBV7-9; size: few; D: TRBD1; DNA: TGTGCCAGCAGCGCTCGGGACAGAGGCTTTGAAGCTTTCTTT; CDR3: CASSARDRGFEAFF
J: TRBJ2-2; V: TRBV30; size: .; D: .; DNA: TGTGCCTGGAGCTTCTGGGGGCGCAACACCGGGGAGCTGTTTTTT; CDR3: CAWSFWGRNTGELFF
J: TRBJ2-3; V: TRBV27; size: .; D: TRBD2; DNA: TGTGCCAGCAGTTTCTTTCGACTAGCTCGTGCAGATACGCAGTATTTT; CDR3: CASSFFRLARADTQYF
J: TRBJ2-7; V: TRBV18; size: .; D: .; DNA: TGTGCCAGCTCACGTTCCGGGGGCGACACCTACGAGCAGTACTTC; CDR3: CASSRSGGDTYEQYF
J: TRBJ2-3; V: TRBV4-1; size: once; D: TRBD1; DNA: TGCGCCAGCATTCCTGGGACAGGGGGAAGAGATACGCAGTATTTT; CDR3: CASIPGTGGRDTQYF
J: TRBJ2-3; V: TRBV19; size: .; D: .; DNA: TGTGCCAGTATGGACGGAAGCACAGATACGCAGTATTTT; CDR3: CASMDGSTDTQYF
J: TRBJ2-7; V: TRBV27; size: .; D: .; DNA: TGTGCCAGCAGTCCCATGGACGGGGGCGCCTACGAGCAGTACTTC; CDR3: CASSPMDGGAYEQYF
J: TRBJ2-7; V: TRBV5-1; size: .; D: .; DNA: TGCGCCAGCAGCCAAGGGACGTTCTCCTACGAGCAGTACTTC; CDR3: CASSQGTFSYEQYF
J: TRBJ2-1; V: TRBV27; size: .; D: TRBD2; DNA: TGTGCCAGCAGTTTATGGTTCGGCGGGAGGGCAGATGAGCAGTTCTTC; CDR3: CASSLWFGGRADEQFF